A single TCR beta chain is shown here with its context. Original processing notes: It was from reference gene primer amplification that nucleated cell counts were estimated. Measured with immunoSEQ multiplex PCR; TCRdb has only the in-frame clones, and not every one. The V and J calls and the clone size are those of that table, but D and trimming were determined from the DNA. The table shows 250,000 to 350,000 clones, with approximately 84% occurring only once. The data belong to a study of blood T cell repertoires in COVID-19. About the study: Whether acute or convalescent, the COVID-19 samples came from the United States, Italy and Spain. T cells, B-cell-depleted T cells, or PBMCs supplied cDNA or gDNA.

Patients at the Seattle site were enrolled during active infection and followed longitudinally. The sequence was collected from a human donor with COVID-19, enrolled during active disease. The donor label of this sample is uncertain. Material for sequencing was peripheral blood.

The DNA for the CDR3 is TGCGCCAGCAGCCCGACTTTAGGAAACCAAGTTGGCGGCAGCACTGAAGCTTTCTTT. Protein sequence: CASSPTLGNQVGGSTEAFF. The chain joins TRBV4-3 to TRBJ1-1; D unclear. CDR3 size: 19 residues. Germline CDR1 LGHNA, CDR2 YSLEER. V lost 4 bases, J lost 4 bases, and 28 bases lay in between.